The clone carrying this T cell receptor beta chain was found many times. No antigen is known for it. A 5'RACE reaction primed in the constant segment made cDNA libraries of TCR alpha and TCR beta, and these carried sample barcodes and UMIs. TCRdb itself ran the 5' RACE reads through MiXCR, one entry per CDR3 protein. The sample has some 440,000 distinct CDR3 sequences, roughly 25% seen once; the top ten hold around 12%. The sample originates from a study of T-cell memory formation after mild COVID-19. Study-level information: There were largely donor-specific TCR clusters.

General study points: Among clones contracting day 15 to 85, CD4/CD8 was balanced, whereas later expanders leaned CD4+. Among contracting clones, CD4+ were mainly CM/EM and CD8+ enriched in EMRA.

Input material: PBMCs or a T cell subset sorted from them (not recorded which). This sequence was found in an adult woman who had mild COVID-19 (a few samples of this study predate the infection). Cell type and time point are not known.

DNA for the CDR3: TGTGCCAGCAGCTTAGGATTCAGGGGGCTGCAGTATGGCTACACCTTC. This encodes CASSLGFRGLQYGYTF. The chain joins TRBV7-2 to TRBJ1-2; 8 positions match TRBD1. The germline gives CDR1 SGHTA, CDR2 FQGNSA. This CDR3 contains 16 residues. The V gene end was trimmed by 1 base and the J gene end by 5 bases; junction bases not matched to a gene: 9. The full variable domain, rest sourced from reference TRBV7-2 and TRBJ1-2, is GAGVSQSPSNKVTEKGKDVELRCDPISGHTALYWYRQSLGQGLEFLIYFQGNSAPDKSGLPSDRFSAERTGGSVSTLTIQRTQQEDSAVYLCASSLGFRGLQYGYTFGSGTRLTVV.